One sample yielded the 9 T cell receptor beta chains listed below, sequenced in a study of blood T cell repertoires in COVID-19. Using immunoSEQ multiplex PCR, the repertoire was profiled, and TCRdb retains in-frame clones only, with some absent. The sample records around 70,000 clones, around nine tenths being singletons. Sequencing was performed on peripheral blood. The source is a man aged 50 or older with acute or convalescent COVID-19.

The chain employs TRBV20-1 and TRBJ2-2; D gene unclear. V was clipped by 5 bases and J by 6 bases, with 7 bases between them. The CDR3 sequence is 11 residues long. Germline loops: CDR1 DFQATT, CDR2 SNEGSKA (reference sequence). The DNA for the CDR3 is TGCAGTGCTCCCACACCCGGGGAGCTGTTTTTT. This translates into CSAPTPGELFF.

CDR3 sequence: CASRPGRGGNSPLHF. The CDR3 coding sequence is TGTGCCAGTAGACCTGGAAGGGGGGGGAATTCACCCCTCCACTTT. V gene TRBV19 combines with J gene TRBJ1-6, with a tentative D call TRBD1 (6 bases). Deletions cut 6 bases from V and 7 bases from J, with 16 bases between. The CDR3 has 15 residues. Germline CDR1 reads LNHDA; CDR2 reads SQIVND (reference sequence). The entire variable domain, with the rest obtained from reference TRBV19 and TRBJ1-6, is as follows: DGGITQSPKYLFRKEGQNVTLSCEQNLNHDAMYWYRQDPGQGLRLIYYSQIVNDFQKGDIAEGYSVSREKKESFPLTVTSAQKNPTAFYLCASRPGRGGNSPLHFGNGTRLTVT.

This rearrangement joins TRBV9 to TRBJ2-3, with TRBD2 matching 7 bases. V gave up 0 bases and J gave up 0 bases; unmatched junction bases: 10. This CDR3 has 18 amino acids. Per germline, CDR1 SGDLS and CDR2 YYNGEE. The CDR3 sequence: CASSVVAGETSSTDTQYF. CDR3 coding DNA: TGTGCCAGCAGCGTAGTGGCGGGAGAGACCTCTAGCACAGATACGCAGTATTTT.

This rearrangement joins TRBV9 to TRBJ2-3, with 7 bases aligning to TRBD2. The CDR3 spans 16 residues. Germline loops: CDR1 SGDLS, CDR2 YYNGEE. With 0 bases clipped from V and 2 bases from J, the junction kept 6 bases outside the gene matches. As DNA, the CDR3 is TGTGCCAGCAGCGTAGTGGGGGGGATTTACACAGATACGCAGTATTTT. Its translation: CASSVVGGIYTDTQYF.

This chain joins TRBV28 and TRBJ1-5; 9 nucleotides agree with TRBD1. The J segment lost 6 bases and the V segment lost 7 bases, leaving 7 bases of the junction unmatched. Germline V gene sequence: CDR1 MDHEN, CDR2 SYDVKM. The CDR3 has 14 amino acids. The CDR3 protein is CASNAGTGFQPQHF. In nucleotides, the CDR3 is TGTGCCAGCAACGCCGGGACAGGGTTTCAGCCCCAGCATTTT.

The V and J genes are TRBV10-3 and TRBJ1-3; D ambiguous. V gave up 9 bases and J gave up 7 bases, with 16 bases separating them. This CDR3 comprises 13 residues. CDR1 is ENHRY and CDR2 is SYGVKD in the germline V gene. Here the CDR3 reads CAMTTQRGNTIYF. The CDR3 DNA reads TGTGCCATGACTACGCAGAGAGGGAACACCATATATTTT.

V and J are TRBV9 and TRBJ2-3; the match to TRBD2 covers 12 bases. J was trimmed by 6 bases and V by 1 base; bases with no gene match: 6. The CDR3 contains 16 residues. Germline CDR1 SGDLS, CDR2 YYNGEE. The CDR3 DNA reads as TGTGCCAGCAGCGTAACCTCTAGCGGGGGGGAGGATACGCAGTATTTT. Protein sequence: CASSVTSSGGEDTQYF. Based on the CDR3 plus reference TRBV9 and TRBJ2-3, the full variable domain is DSGVTQTPKHLITATGQRVTLRCSPRSGDLSVYWYQQSLDQGLQFLIQYYNGEERAKGNILERFSAQQFPDLHSELNLSSLELGDSALYFCASSVTSSGGEDTQYFGPGTRLTVL.

V is TRBV28 and J is TRBJ1-4, with 10 positions matching TRBD1. Trimming at V came to 7 bases and at J to 4 bases, leaving 9 bases not matched to a gene. Germline CDR1 reads MDHEN; CDR2 reads SYDVKM. CDR3 length: 16 residues. CDR3: CASTGTGVPFNEKLFF. CDR3 DNA sequence: TGTGCCAGCACCGGGACAGGGGTTCCTTTTAATGAAAAACTGTTTTTT.

This chain's CDR3 is CASSHQGLGGPLWDTQYF. The CDR3 region has the DNA TGCGCCAGCAGCCACCAGGGACTAGGAGGGCCCTTGTGGGATACGCAGTATTTT. V gene TRBV4-1 combines with J gene TRBJ2-3; 8 bases line up with TRBD2. With 3 bases clipped from V and 6 bases from J, the junction kept 17 bases outside the gene matches. This CDR3 is built from 18 residues. CDR1 MGHRA and CDR2 YSYEKL come from the germline V gene.